The 9 T cell receptor beta chains below were found in one sample sequenced in a study of OX40 agonist ivuxolimab in advanced cancers. The table came from immunoSEQ multiplex PCR; TCRdb's copy has only in-frame clones and leaves some out. The table shows about 38,000 clones, with about 82% occurring only once. The source was CD4+ or CD8+ T cells sorted from blood, collected in a trial of the OX40 agonist ivuxolimab. These receptors were taken from an adult with an advanced solid tumor such as melanoma, head and neck, liver or kidney cancer.

The V and J genes are TRBV29-1 and TRBJ2-5; D remains unclear. This CDR3 region has 13 residues. Trimming stripped 6 bases from V and 5 bases from J, with 16 bases between. Germline lookup yields CDR1 SQVTM and CDR2 ANQGSEA. The CDR3 is CSVGDPNPETQYF. The CDR3 bases are TGCAGCGTAGGTGACCCGAATCCGGAGACCCAGTACTTC.

V usage is TRBV11-2 and J usage is TRBJ2-7; 9 bases line up with TRBD2. This CDR3 region has 15 residues. Trimming removed 1 base from V and 7 bases from J; junction bases left unmatched: 8. Germline V CDR1 and CDR2: SGHAT, FQNNGV. The chain's CDR3 is CASSLAAGGPGEQYF. The CDR3, as DNA: TGTGCCAGCAGCTTAGCGGCGGGGGGGCCGGGTGAGCAGTACTTC.

This clone was detected once. The chain joins TRBV6-1 to TRBJ2-7, with TRBD2 identical over 8 bases. CDR3 size: 14 residues. The trim removed 6 bases at V and 4 bases at J, leaving 8 bases unmatched. Germline V lookup: CDR1 MNHNS, CDR2 SASEGT. DNA of the CDR3: TGTGCCAGCAGGGATGTAGCGGGGAGATACGAGCAGTACTTC. This gives the protein CASRDVAGRYEQYF.

The chain carries TRBV6-5 and TRBJ2-7, with 9 bases that match TRBD1. CDR3 size: 14 residues. Germline CDR1 MNHEY, CDR2 SVGAGI. After removal of 5 bases from V and 2 bases from J, the junction contained 4 bases not matched to a gene. The CDR3 nucleotides read TGTGCCAGCAGTCGGGACAGGGATGCCTACGAGCAGTACTTC. It yields the protein CASSRDRDAYEQYF.

The chain uses TRBV19 and TRBJ1-1; possibly TRBD1 for D (5 bases). Germline V gene sequence: CDR1 LNHDA, CDR2 SQIVND (reference sequence). This CDR3 region has 15 residues. Trimming stripped 2 bases from V and 5 bases from J, with 15 bases between. CDR3 region: CASSIRGQGGTEAFF. DNA of the CDR3: TGTGCCAGTAGTATACGGGGTCAGGGAGGAACTGAAGCTTTCTTT.

This sequence joins TRBV5-1 and TRBJ1-6, with D possibly being TRBD1 (5 bases). The germline V and J ends were trimmed by 3 bases and 9 bases, with 19 bases remaining between them. The CDR3 runs to 16 residues. Germline-derived CDR1 and CDR2 are SGHRS and YFSETQ. The CDR3 nucleotides are TGCGCCAGCAGCTCAGAAGACACTTCTCAGGGTTCACCCCTCCACTTT. Translated, it gives CASSSEDTSQGSPLHF.

The V and J genes are TRBV30 and TRBJ2-1, with 13 bases matching TRBD2. The CDR3 spans 14 residues. Germline CDR1 reads GTSNPN; CDR2 reads SVGIG (reference sequence). The V and J ends lost 4 bases and 12 bases, in that order; junction bases with no gene match: 9. DNA for the CDR3: TGTGCCTGGACCGGGACTAGCGGGACCGAGGGGCAGTTCTTC. Amino acids: CAWTGTSGTEGQFF.

The chain links TRBV7-2 to TRBJ1-4, with TRBD1 as a possible D gene (6 bases). The CDR3 length is 14 residues. Per the germline V gene, CDR1 is SGHTA and CDR2 is FQGNSA. Trimming took off 10 bases at V and 3 bases at J, with 15 bases between the two ends. The CDR3 reads CATGVQGPNEKLFF. CDR3 sequence (DNA): TGTGCCACTGGGGTACAGGGCCCTAATGAAAAACTGTTTTTT.

This chain connects TRBV6-6 to TRBJ1-5, with D tentatively TRBD1 (5 bases). The CDR3 is 14 amino acids. Germline values: CDR1 MNHNY, CDR2 SVGAGI (reference sequence). V gave up 5 bases and J gave up 2 bases, with 10 bases separating them. CDR3 region: CASSHGRGNQPQHF. The CDR3 DNA sequence: TGTGCCAGCAGTCATGGCAGGGGCAATCAGCCCCAGCATTTT.